This entry is about one T cell receptor (beta chain). Its target is not known. Between the trimmed V and J ends, which lost 4 bases and 5 bases, there was a span of 9 bases. The germline CDR1 and CDR2 sequences are MNHEY and SVGEGT. This CDR3 is built from 13 residues. Data came from immunoSEQ multiplex PCR; TCRdb stores just in-frame clones and leaves some out. The sample includes fewer than 400,000 clones, 85% to 90% of them seen just once. This entry belongs to a study of Ad26.COV2.S vaccination and SARS-CoV-2 variants. On the study more broadly: Intramuscularly, Ad26.COV2.S was given either once or twice, 56 days apart. Points from the study as a whole: People given the vaccine had a wider spike-specific TCR breadth than placebo recipients did. The TCR breadth and depth analyses may have understated or missed part of the total T cell responses. Vaccine recipients and placebo recipients showed similar non-spike TCR breadth.

Treatment meaning: around 19 received Ad26.COV2.S at low or high dose, single or two shots; roughly 5 received placebo; per-sample allocation not given. Following the first vaccine or placebo injection, samples were taken on day 63. The sample in question was peripheral blood, obtained in a trial of Ad26.COV2.S vaccine versus placebo. The TCR was taken from a person between 18 and 65 years old who received the Ad26.COV2.S COVID-19 vaccine or a placebo. The V gene is TRBV6-2 or TRBV6-3, the J gene TRBJ1-5; a possible D gene is TRBD1 (6 bases). Here the CDR3 reads CASSSGGHQPQHF. Here the CDR3 DNA reads TGTGCCAGCAGTTCGGGGGGGCATCAGCCCCAGCATTTT.